Below are 22 T cell receptor beta chains sequenced from a single sample in a study of T-cell reconstitution after alpha-beta-depleted transplantation in children. Unique molecular identifiers were incorporated during preparation of the TCRbeta library. Each CDR3 protein gets one entry after TCRdb re-called the PCR reads with MiXCR. The repertoire consists of approximately 91,000 distinct CDR3 sequences, with roughly 8% occurring once and the leading ten covering 5.5% to 7%. The source material was PBMCs from the stem cell graft donor, sampled from the stem cell graft. These receptors all come from a human donor who donated a stem cell graft to a child with congenital amegakaryocytic thrombocytopenia.

A remark on this clonotype: A junction boundary mismatches the germline segment, possibly from a read error. V is TRBV5-6 and J is TRBJ2-7; no clear D. Germline loops: CDR1 SGHDT, CDR2 YYEEEE. This CDR3 region has 13 residues. This CDR3 reads CAISPRPISEQYF. The CDR3 nucleotides are TGTGCCATCAGCCCCCGGCCCATCAGCGAGCAGTACTTC. Together with reference TRBV5-6 and TRBJ2-7, the CDR3 gives the full variable domain: DAGVTQSPTHLIKTRGQQVTLRCSPKSGHDTVSWYQQALGQGPQFIFQYYEEEERQRGNFPDRFSGHQFPNYSSELNVNALLLGDSALYLCAISPRPISEQYFGPGTRLTVT.

This clonotype was found a few times. The rearrangement joins TRBV2 to TRBJ1-5; D perhaps matches TRBD1 (5 bases). CDR3 length: 14 residues. Germline CDR1 and CDR2: SNHLY and FYNNEI. V dropped 11 bases and J dropped 0 bases, with 14 bases sitting between them. For the CDR3, the DNA is TGTGCCTCCGGGGCAGGGTATAGCAATCAGCCCCAGCATTTT. Amino acids: CASGAGYSNQPQHF. Variable domain in full (rest from reference TRBV2 and TRBJ1-5): EPEVTQTPSHQVTQMGQEVILRCVPISNHLYFYWYRQILGQKVEFLVSFYNNEISEKSEIFDDQFSVERPDGSNFTLKIRSTKLEDSAMYFCASGAGYSNQPQHFGDGTRLSIL.

V usage is TRBV12-3 or TRBV12-4 and J usage is TRBJ1-6; D call uncertain. CDR3 length: 14 amino acids. V was clipped by 2 bases and J by 7 bases, with 9 bases between them. CDR3 DNA: TGTGCCAGCAGTTTACGGGTCATAAATTCACCCCTCCACTTT. It specifies CASSLRVINSPLHF.

This clonotype appeared many times. The chain is built from TRBV28 and TRBJ2-3, with D tentatively TRBD2 (5 bases). V was shortened by 4 bases and J by 1 base, with 9 bases between the two germline ends. There are 14 residues in the CDR3. CDR1 and CDR2 (germline): MDHEN, SYDVKM. The CDR3 loop reads CASSSREGTDTQYF. In DNA, the CDR3 is TGTGCCAGCAGTTCGAGGGAAGGCACAGATACGCAGTATTTT.

This clonotype was recorded only once. V is TRBV13 and J is TRBJ1-2; D remains unclear. Germline values: CDR1 PRHDT, CDR2 FYEKMQ (reference sequence). This CDR3 has 11 residues. The V end lost 5 bases, the J end lost 8 bases, and 9 bases lay between the germline ends. The CDR3 region has the DNA TGTGCCAGCAGCACGAGTGGGGGCTACACCTTC. It codes for CASSTSGGYTF.

This clonotype was seen many times. The gene calls are TRBV2 and TRBJ1-1; D unclear. The CDR3 runs to 12 residues. Germline CDR1 and CDR2: SNHLY and FYNNEI. V was shortened by 6 bases and J by 12 bases, with 17 bases between the two germline ends. The CDR3 bases are TGTGCCAGCAGACGAACAGAGGGAAAAACTTTCTTT. Protein: CASRRTEGKTFF.

There are many counts of this clonotype. The V call is TRBV5-1, the J call TRBJ2-3; D gene uncertain. The CDR3 extends over 14 amino acids. V was cut by 0 bases and J by 4 bases, with 9 bases left in between. CDR1 is SGHRS, CDR2 YFSETQ, per germline. CDR3 in DNA: TGCGCCAGCAGCTTGGAGTGGGCCGCAGATACGCAGTATTTT. Protein sequence: CASSLEWAADTQYF.

This clonotype was observed many times. The chain is built from TRBV28 and TRBJ1-4, with D possibly TRBD1 on 5 matching bases. This CDR3 is 15 amino acids long. V dropped 4 bases and J dropped 8 bases, with 17 bases sitting between them. The germline CDR1 and CDR2 sequences are MDHEN and SYDVKM. The CDR3: CASSWILGVDEKLFF. The CDR3 nucleotides are TGTGCCAGCAGTTGGATATTAGGGGTGGACGAAAAACTGTTTTTT. Full variable domain (remainder filled in from reference TRBV28 and TRBJ1-4): DVKVTQSSRYLVKRTGEKVFLECVQDMDHENMFWYRQDPGLGLRLIYFSYDVKMKEKGDIPEGYSVSREKKERFSLILESASTNQTSMYLCASSWILGVDEKLFFGSGTQLSVL.

In the case of this clonotype: Relative to the germline gene, one junction end is altered; a read error may explain this. The chain couples TRBV3-1 to TRBJ2-3, with 7 bases aligning to TRBD1. Germline V gene sequence: CDR1 LGHDT, CDR2 YNNKEL (reference sequence). CDR3 length equals 19 residues. The CDR3 DNA is TGTACCAGCAGTTTATTCGGACCGAGGGACAGCCAATTCACAGATACGCAGTATTTT. Translating it yields CTSSLFGPRDSQFTDTQYF.

CDR3 in DNA: TGTGCCAGCAGCTTAGAGGGAAGTGGGACCCAGTACTTC. This encodes CASSLEGSGTQYF. V and J are TRBV11-2 and TRBJ2-5; D gene ambiguous. V was cut by 0 bases and J by 7 bases, with 9 bases left in between. CDR3 length: 13 amino acids. Germline CDR1 SGHAT, CDR2 FQNNGV.

At least ten counts were recorded for this clonotype. This sequence joins TRBV7-6 and TRBJ2-1; no clear D gene. Looked up from germline, CDR1 is SGHVS and CDR2 is FNYEAQ. This CDR3 spans 14 amino acids. V was cut by 0 bases and J by 7 bases, with 10 bases left in between. The CDR3 sequence: CASSLAVGENEQFF. The DNA for the CDR3 is TGTGCCAGCAGCTTAGCCGTAGGAGAGAATGAGCAGTTCTTC.

This clonotype was detected ten times or more. The rearrangement joins TRBV28 to TRBJ2-1, with 10 bases identical to TRBD2. J gave up 9 bases and V 4 bases, and 21 bases lay outside the gene matches. CDR3 length: 19 residues. Looked up from germline, CDR1 is MDHEN and CDR2 is SYDVKM. The CDR3 spells CASSSNVLGLAGARGEQFF. The CDR3 nucleotides are TGTGCCAGCAGTTCCAATGTTTTGGGTCTAGCGGGAGCTCGAGGTGAGCAGTTCTTC.

This clonotype was counted many times. The rearrangement uses TRBV28 and TRBJ1-1, with D perhaps TRBD1 (5 bases). From germline, CDR1 is MDHEN and CDR2 SYDVKM. The CDR3 extends over 18 amino acids. V was clipped by 5 bases and J by 0 bases, with 22 bases between them. DNA for the CDR3: TGTGCCAGCAGTACTGATGGTGGGACCAGTGGGATGAACACTGAAGCTTTCTTT. This translates into CASSTDGGTSGMNTEAFF. Combining the CDR3 with reference TRBV28 and TRBJ1-1 gives the whole variable domain DVKVTQSSRYLVKRTGEKVFLECVQDMDHENMFWYRQDPGLGLRLIYFSYDVKMKEKGDIPEGYSVSREKKERFSLILESASTNQTSMYLCASSTDGGTSGMNTEAFFGQGTRLTVV.

There are many counts of this clonotype. This chain uses TRBV3-1 with TRBJ1-5; D is unresolved. The germline CDR1 and CDR2 sequences are LGHDT and YNNKEL (reference sequence). This CDR3 spans 14 amino acids. Trimming left V 4 bases short and J 4 bases short, with 11 bases between. The CDR3 sequence: CASSLPGKNQPQHF. For the CDR3, the DNA is TGTGCCAGCAGCCTGCCGGGCAAGAATCAGCCCCAGCATTTT.

This clonotype was picked up many times. This chain connects TRBV7-3 to TRBJ2-3; 9 nucleotides line up with TRBD2. The length of the CDR3 is 14 residues. Per germline, CDR1 SGHTA and CDR2 FQGTGA. After removal of 5 bases from V and 5 bases from J, the junction contained 5 bases not matched to a gene. CDR3 sequence reads: CASSPGTSLDTQYF. The CDR3, as DNA: TGTGCCAGCAGCCCCGGGACTAGCTTAGATACGCAGTATTTT. Looking up the rest from reference TRBV7-3 and TRBJ2-3 gives the full variable domain: GAGVSQTPSNKVTEKGKYVELRCDPISGHTALYWYRQSLGQGPEFLIYFQGTGAADDSGLPNDRFFAVRPEGSVSTLKIQRTERGDSAVYLCASSPGTSLDTQYFGPGTRLTVL.

This clonotype was counted ten times or more. The chain is built from TRBV12-3 or TRBV12-4 and TRBJ1-1, with D unresolved. The CDR3 spans 12 residues. V was shortened by 6 bases and J by 8 bases, with 13 bases between the two germline ends. The DNA for the CDR3 is TGTGCCAGCAGAGGCCTAATCCGGGAAGCTTTCTTT. Protein sequence: CASRGLIREAFF.

In its sample, this clonotype was seen many times. This sequence joins TRBV6-5 and TRBJ2-2; tentative D call: TRBD2 (7 bases). Germline V gives CDR1 MNHEY, CDR2 SVGAGI. This CDR3 contains 16 residues. Trimming left V 7 bases short and J 6 bases short, with 21 bases between. The CDR3 protein is CASTKGGRGRSGELFF. CDR3 sequence (DNA): TGTGCCAGCACCAAGGGGGGGCGGGGGCGATCCGGGGAGCTGTTTTTT.

This clonotype was counted at least ten times. In DNA, the CDR3 is TGCGCCAGCAGCATAGGGGGAGTTGACGAGCAGTACTTC. Its protein product is CASSIGGVDEQYF. J is TRBJ2-7 and V is TRBV5-1; D perhaps matches TRBD1 (6 bases). Germline V gene sequence: CDR1 SGHRS, CDR2 YFSETQ. The V and J ends lost 4 bases and 5 bases respectively, with 13 bases between them. The CDR3 sequence is 13 residues long.

This clonotype was observed at least ten times. V and J are TRBV12-3 or TRBV12-4 and TRBJ1-1, with D possibly matching TRBD1 (6 bases). CDR3 length: 15 residues. V gave up 5 bases and J gave up 0 bases, with 13 bases separating them. CDR3 nucleotide sequence: TGTGCCAGCAGTGCCCCCGGACAGATGAACACTGAAGCTTTCTTT. This sequence encodes CASSAPGQMNTEAFF.

In this sample, this clonotype turned up many times. V and J are TRBV28 and TRBJ2-1; 10 nucleotides align to TRBD2. Unmatched junction bases numbered 2, after V lost 7 bases and J lost 8 bases. Germline CDR1 and CDR2: MDHEN and SYDVKM. The CDR3 sequence is 12 residues long. CDR3 nucleotides: TGTGCCAGCACGGGACTAGCGTATGAGCAGTTCTTC. The encoded protein is CASTGLAYEQFF.

Ten or more counts support this clonotype. J is TRBJ2-1 and V is TRBV7-2; D gene ambiguous. Trimming removed 3 bases from V and 1 base from J, with 10 bases in between. The CDR3 totals 15 residues. The germline V gene has CDR1 SGHTA and CDR2 FQGNSA. The chain's CDR3 is CASSLAEASYNEQFF. Written as DNA, the CDR3 is TGTGCCAGCAGCTTGGCGGAAGCGTCCTACAATGAGCAGTTCTTC.

This clonotype was seen at least ten times. V and J are TRBV20-1 and TRBJ1-1; TRBD1 might be the D (6 bases). CDR1 is DFQATT, CDR2 SNEGSKA, per germline (reference sequence). This CDR3 is 17 amino acids long. V gave up 1 base and J gave up 1 base, with 19 bases separating them. The CDR3 sequence is CSARVRRGGMKNTEAFF. CDR3 nucleotide sequence: TGCAGTGCTAGAGTCAGGAGGGGGGGGATGAAGAACACTGAAGCTTTCTTT.